The TCR beta chain described here comes from a study of T cells in severe cutaneous drug reactions. Across the study: Patients were recruited from Taiwan, Thailand and Europe between about 2011 and 2018.

TCR subtype-specific primers in iRepertoire multiplex PCR prepared libraries for bulk and single-cell sequencing. Each CDR3 protein gets one entry in TCRdb, which reprocessed the multiplex PCR reads and gives no DNA. The table for this sample gives 20,000 to 25,000 distinct CDR3 sequences. This CDR3 has 16 residues. Germline loops: CDR1 SEHNR, CDR2 FQNEAQ (reference sequence). The patients sequenced had a carbamazepine-induced Stevens-Johnson syndrome or toxic epidermal necrolysis reaction. The sample consisted of PBMCs. This receptor was taken from a human donor with toxic epidermal necrolysis, a severe cutaneous drug reaction. The gene calls are TRBV7-9 and TRBJ2-7; the TCRdb D gene call, TRBD2, has no DNA to confirm it. CDR3 sequence: CASSQHTGLVPHEQYF.